This TCR beta chain stems from a study of blood T cell repertoires in COVID-19. Study-wide context: The United States, Italy and Spain supplied acute and convalescent COVID-19 samples.

Within the 2 weeks before study entry, each person in the exposed group met a COVID-19 case. In germline, CDR1 is PRHDT, CDR2 FYEKMQ (reference sequence). The ends were cut back, 3 bases at V and 5 bases at J, with 7 bases in the middle. The length of the CDR3 is 13 residues. Profiled with immunoSEQ multiplex PCR; TCRdb holds only in-frame clones, not every one. The sample includes around 250,000 clones, 82% of them seen just once. The clonotype was recovered from a man aged 35-49 years who had been exposed to COVID-19. The sequenced sample consisted of PBMCs or T cells enriched from blood (not recorded which). This chain links TRBV13 with TRBJ1-4, with no clear D. The CDR3 is CASSLEGNEKLFF. The CDR3, as DNA: TGTGCCAGCAGCTTGGAGGGAAATGAAAAACTGTTTTTT.